This T cell receptor (beta chain) was retrieved from a study of blood T cell repertoires in COVID-19. Original data processing: Amplification from reference gene primers served as the basis for estimated nucleated cell counts. TCRdb keeps only in-frame clones here, not all; method: immunoSEQ multiplex PCR. That table supplies the V and J calls and clone size; D and trimming were determined from the DNA. The sample lists 200,000 to 250,000 clones; about 82% were seen once. During active infection, Seattle patients enrolled and were then monitored through disease. This receptor was taken from a woman in her seventies with COVID-19, enrolled during active disease. Sequencing was done on a sample of peripheral blood.

The CDR3: CASSKRGALYEQYF. The CDR3 DNA sequence: TGTGCCAGCAGCAAGCGGGGGGCCCTCTACGAGCAGTACTTC. The chain couples TRBV27 to TRBJ2-7; 9 bases fit TRBD2. Germline-derived CDR1 and CDR2 are MNHEY and SMNVEV (reference sequence). J gave up 3 bases and V 6 bases, and 6 bases lay outside the gene matches. There are 14 residues in the CDR3.